This entry concerns a single TCR beta chain. The sample originates from a study of blood T cells in healthy people across ages. V was pared by 3 bases and J by 0 bases, with 13 bases between. This CDR3 region has 16 residues. CDR1 is SGHRS, CDR2 YFSETQ, per germline. A second about 7 to 12 cycle PCR used barcoded and J-beta primers. TCRdb fed the 5' RACE reads into MiXCR, producing one record per CDR3 protein. The sample lists fewer than 1.5 million distinct CDR3 sequences; 40% to 50% were seen once. The chain combines TRBV5-1 with TRBJ2-1; the D call may be TRBD1 or TRBD2 (6 bases each). Sequenced material: blood. This TCR was recovered from a woman under 30 in good health. CDR3 protein: CASSWGRDSSYNEQFF. CDR3 nucleotide sequence: TGCGCCAGCAGCTGGGGGCGGGATAGCTCCTACAATGAGCAGTTCTTC. Combining the CDR3 with reference TRBV5-1 and TRBJ2-1 gives the whole variable domain KAGVTQTPRYLIKTRGQQVTLSCSPISGHRSVSWYQQTPGQGLQFLFEYFSETQRNKGNFPGRFSGRQFSNSRSEMNVSTLELGDSALYLCASSWGRDSSYNEQFFGPGTRLTVL.